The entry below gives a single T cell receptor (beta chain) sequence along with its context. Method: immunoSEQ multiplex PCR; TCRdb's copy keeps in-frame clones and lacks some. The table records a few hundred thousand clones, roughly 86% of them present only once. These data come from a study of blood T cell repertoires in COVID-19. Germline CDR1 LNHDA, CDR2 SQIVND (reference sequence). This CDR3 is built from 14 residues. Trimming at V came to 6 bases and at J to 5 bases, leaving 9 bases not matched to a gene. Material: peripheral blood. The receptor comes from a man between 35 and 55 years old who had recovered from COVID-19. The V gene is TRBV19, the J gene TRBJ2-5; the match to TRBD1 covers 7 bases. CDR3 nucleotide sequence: TGTGCCAGTAGCGGAACAGGGGCAGGGGAGACCCAGTACTTC. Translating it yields CASSGTGAGETQYF.